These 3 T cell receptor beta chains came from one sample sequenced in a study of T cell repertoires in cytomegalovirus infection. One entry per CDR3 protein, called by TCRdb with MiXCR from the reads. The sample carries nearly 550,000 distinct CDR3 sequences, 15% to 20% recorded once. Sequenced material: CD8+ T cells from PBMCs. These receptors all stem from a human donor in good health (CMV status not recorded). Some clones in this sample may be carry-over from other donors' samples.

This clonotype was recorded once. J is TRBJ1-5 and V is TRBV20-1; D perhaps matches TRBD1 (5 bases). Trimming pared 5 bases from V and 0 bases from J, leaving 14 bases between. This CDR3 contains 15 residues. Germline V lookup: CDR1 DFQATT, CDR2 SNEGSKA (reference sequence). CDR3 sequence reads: CSAEDDSNSNQPQHF. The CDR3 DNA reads TGCAGTGCTGAGGATGACAGTAATAGCAATCAGCCCCAGCATTTT.

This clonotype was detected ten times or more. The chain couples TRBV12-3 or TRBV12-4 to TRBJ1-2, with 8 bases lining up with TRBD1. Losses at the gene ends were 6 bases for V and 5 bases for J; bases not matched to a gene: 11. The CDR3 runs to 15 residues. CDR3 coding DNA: TGTGCCAGCAGCCCTACAGGGGGTGAGTGGTATGGCTACACCTTC. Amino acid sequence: CASSPTGGEWYGYTF.

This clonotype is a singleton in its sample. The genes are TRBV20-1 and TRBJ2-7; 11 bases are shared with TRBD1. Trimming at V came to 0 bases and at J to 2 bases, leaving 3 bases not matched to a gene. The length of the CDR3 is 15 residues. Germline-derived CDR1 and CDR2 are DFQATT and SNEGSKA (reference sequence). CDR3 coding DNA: TGCAGTGCTAGAGATGGGGACAGGGGGACCTACGAGCAGTACTTC. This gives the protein CSARDGDRGTYEQYF.